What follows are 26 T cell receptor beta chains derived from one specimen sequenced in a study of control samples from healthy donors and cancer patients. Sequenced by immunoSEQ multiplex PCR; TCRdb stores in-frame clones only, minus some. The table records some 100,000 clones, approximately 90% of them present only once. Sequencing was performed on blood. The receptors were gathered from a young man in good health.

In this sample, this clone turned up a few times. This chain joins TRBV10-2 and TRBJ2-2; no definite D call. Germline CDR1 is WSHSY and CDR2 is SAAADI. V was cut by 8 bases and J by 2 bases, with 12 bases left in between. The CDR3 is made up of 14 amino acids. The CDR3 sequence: CASVASRNTGELFF. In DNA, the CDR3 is TGCGCCAGCGTAGCAAGCAGAAACACCGGGGAGCTGTTTTTT.

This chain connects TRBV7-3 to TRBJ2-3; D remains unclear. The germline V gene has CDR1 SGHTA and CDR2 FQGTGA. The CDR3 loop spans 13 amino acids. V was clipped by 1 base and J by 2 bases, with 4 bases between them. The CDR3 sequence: CASSLIFTDTQYF. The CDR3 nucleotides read TGTGCCAGCAGCTTAATTTTCACAGATACGCAGTATTTT.

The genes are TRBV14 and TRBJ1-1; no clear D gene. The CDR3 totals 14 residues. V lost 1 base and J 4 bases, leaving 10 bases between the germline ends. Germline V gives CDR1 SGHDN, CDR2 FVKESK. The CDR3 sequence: CASSQGRSPTEAFF. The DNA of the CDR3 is TGTGCCAGCAGCCAAGGACGTTCCCCCACTGAAGCTTTCTTT.

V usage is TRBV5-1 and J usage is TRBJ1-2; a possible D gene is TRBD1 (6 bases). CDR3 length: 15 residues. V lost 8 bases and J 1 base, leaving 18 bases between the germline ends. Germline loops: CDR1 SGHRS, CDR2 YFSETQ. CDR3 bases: TGCGCCAGTAGGACAGTTGTAAGTGTTAACTATGGCTACACCTTC. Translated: CASRTVVSVNYGYTF.

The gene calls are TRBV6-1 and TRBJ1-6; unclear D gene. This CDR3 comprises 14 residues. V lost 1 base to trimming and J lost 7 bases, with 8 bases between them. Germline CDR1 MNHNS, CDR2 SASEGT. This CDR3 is CASSEGVRNSPLHF. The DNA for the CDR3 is TGTGCCAGCAGTGAAGGGGTAAGAAATTCACCCCTCCACTTT.

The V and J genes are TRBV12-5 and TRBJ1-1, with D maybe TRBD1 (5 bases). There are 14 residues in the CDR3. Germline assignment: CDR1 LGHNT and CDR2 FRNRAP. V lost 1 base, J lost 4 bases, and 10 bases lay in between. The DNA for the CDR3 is TGTGCTAGTGGTTTGGCCGCCAGGGCCACTGAAGCTTTCTTT. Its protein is CASGLAARATEAFF.

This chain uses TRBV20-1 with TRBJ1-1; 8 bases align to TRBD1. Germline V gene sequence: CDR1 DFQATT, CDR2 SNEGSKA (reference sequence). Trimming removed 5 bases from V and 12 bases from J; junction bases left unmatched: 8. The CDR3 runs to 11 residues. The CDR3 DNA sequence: TGCAGTGCTGGACAGGGATTTATAACTTTCTTT. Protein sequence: CSAGQGFITFF.

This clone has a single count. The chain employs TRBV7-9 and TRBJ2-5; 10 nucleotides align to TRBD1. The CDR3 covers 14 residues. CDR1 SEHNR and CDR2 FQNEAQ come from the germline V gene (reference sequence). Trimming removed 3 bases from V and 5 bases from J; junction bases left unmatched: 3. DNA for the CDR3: TGTGCCAGCAGCTTGACAGGGGGCGCGGAGACCCAGTACTTC. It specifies CASSLTGGAETQYF. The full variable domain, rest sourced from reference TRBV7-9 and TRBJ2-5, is DTGVSQNPRHKITKRGQNVTFRCDPISEHNRLYWYRQTLGQGPEFLTYFQNEAQLEKSRLLSDRFSAERPKGSFSTLEIQRTEQGDSAMYLCASSLTGGAETQYFGPGTRLLVL.

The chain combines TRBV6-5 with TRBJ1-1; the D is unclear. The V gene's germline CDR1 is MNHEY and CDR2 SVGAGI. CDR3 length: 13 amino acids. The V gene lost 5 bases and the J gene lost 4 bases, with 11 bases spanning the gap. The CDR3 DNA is TGTGCCAGCAGTCCTCTCCCGGGCACTGAAGCTTTCTTT. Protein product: CASSPLPGTEAFF.

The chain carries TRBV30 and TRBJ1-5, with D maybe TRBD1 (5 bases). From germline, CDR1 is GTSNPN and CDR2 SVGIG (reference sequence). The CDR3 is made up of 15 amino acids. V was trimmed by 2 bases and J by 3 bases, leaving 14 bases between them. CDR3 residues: CAWSSGFIINQPQHF. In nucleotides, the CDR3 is TGTGCCTGGAGTTCAGGGTTTATCATCAATCAGCCCCAGCATTTT.

CDR3 nucleotides: TGTGCCAGCAGCTTAGCGGGGGAATATGGCTACACCTTC. This codes for CASSLAGEYGYTF. V and J are TRBV7-9 and TRBJ1-2; TRBD1 is a possible D gene (5 bases). Deletions cut 0 bases from V and 5 bases from J, with 7 bases between. There are 13 residues in the CDR3. Germline V lookup: CDR1 SEHNR, CDR2 FQNEAQ (reference sequence).

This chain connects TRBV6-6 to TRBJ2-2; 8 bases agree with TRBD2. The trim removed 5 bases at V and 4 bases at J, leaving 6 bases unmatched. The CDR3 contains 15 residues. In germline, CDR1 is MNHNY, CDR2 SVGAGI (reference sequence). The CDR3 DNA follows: TGTGCCAGCAGTCCCGGGACTAGTGGCACCGGGGAGCTGTTTTTT. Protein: CASSPGTSGTGELFF.

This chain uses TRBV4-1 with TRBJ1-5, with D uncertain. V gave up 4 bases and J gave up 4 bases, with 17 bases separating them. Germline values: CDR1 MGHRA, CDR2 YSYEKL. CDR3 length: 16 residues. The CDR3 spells CASSPSVGTKNQPQHF. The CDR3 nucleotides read TGCGCCAGCAGCCCTTCTGTAGGAACTAAGAATCAGCCCCAGCATTTT.

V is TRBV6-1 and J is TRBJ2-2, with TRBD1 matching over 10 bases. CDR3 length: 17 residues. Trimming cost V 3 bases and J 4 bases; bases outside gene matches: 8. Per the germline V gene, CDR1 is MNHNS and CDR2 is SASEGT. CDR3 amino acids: CASSDPGQGPSTGELFF. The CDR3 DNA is TGTGCCAGCAGTGACCCGGGACAGGGGCCCTCCACCGGGGAGCTGTTTTTT.

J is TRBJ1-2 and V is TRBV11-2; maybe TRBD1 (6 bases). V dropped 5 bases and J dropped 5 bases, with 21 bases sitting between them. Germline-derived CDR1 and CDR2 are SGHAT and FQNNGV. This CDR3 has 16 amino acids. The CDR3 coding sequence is TGTGCCAGCAGCGGAGAGAACAGGGTGTTTTTTTATGGCTACACCTTC. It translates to CASSGENRVFFYGYTF. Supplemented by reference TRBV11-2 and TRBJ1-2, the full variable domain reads EAGVAQSPRYKIIEKRQSVAFWCNPISGHATLYWYQQILGQGPKLLIQFQNNGVVDDSQLPKDRFSAERLKGVDSTLKIQPAKLEDSAVYLCASSGENRVFFYGYTFGSGTRLTVV.

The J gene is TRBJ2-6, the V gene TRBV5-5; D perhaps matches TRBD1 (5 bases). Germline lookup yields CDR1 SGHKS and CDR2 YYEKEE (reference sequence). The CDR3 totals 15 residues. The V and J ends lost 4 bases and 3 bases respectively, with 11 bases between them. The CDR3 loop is CASSPQGFGANVLTF. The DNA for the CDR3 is TGTGCCAGCAGCCCCCAGGGATTTGGGGCCAACGTCCTGACTTTC.

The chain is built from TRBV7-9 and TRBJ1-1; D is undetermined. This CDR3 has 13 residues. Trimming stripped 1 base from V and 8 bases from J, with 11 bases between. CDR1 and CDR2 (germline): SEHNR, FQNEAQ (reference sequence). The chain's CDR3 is CASSLEGGVEAFF. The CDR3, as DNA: TGTGCCAGCAGCTTAGAGGGTGGGGTAGAAGCTTTCTTT. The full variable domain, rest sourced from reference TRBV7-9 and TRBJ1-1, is DTGVSQNPRHKITKRGQNVTFRCDPISEHNRLYWYRQTLGQGPEFLTYFQNEAQLEKSRLLSDRFSAERPKGSFSTLEIQRTEQGDSAMYLCASSLEGGVEAFFGQGTRLTVV.

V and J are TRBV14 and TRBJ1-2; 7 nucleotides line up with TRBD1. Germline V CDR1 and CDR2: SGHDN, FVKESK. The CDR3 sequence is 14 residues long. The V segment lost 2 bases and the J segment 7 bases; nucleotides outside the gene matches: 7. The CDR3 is CASSQRQGIGGYTF. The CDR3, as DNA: TGTGCCAGCAGCCAAAGACAGGGCATCGGTGGCTACACCTTC. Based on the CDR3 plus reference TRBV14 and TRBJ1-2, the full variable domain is EAGVTQFPSHSVIEKGQTVTLRCDPISGHDNLYWYRRVMGKEIKFLLHFVKESKQDESGMPNNRFLAERTGGTYSTLKVQPAELEDSGVYFCASSQRQGIGGYTFGSGTRLTVV.

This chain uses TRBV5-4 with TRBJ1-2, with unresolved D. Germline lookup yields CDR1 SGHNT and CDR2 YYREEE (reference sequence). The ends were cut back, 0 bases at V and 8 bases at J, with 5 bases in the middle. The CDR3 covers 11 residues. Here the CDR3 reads CASSLEGGYTF. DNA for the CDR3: TGTGCCAGCAGCTTGGAAGGGGGCTACACCTTC.

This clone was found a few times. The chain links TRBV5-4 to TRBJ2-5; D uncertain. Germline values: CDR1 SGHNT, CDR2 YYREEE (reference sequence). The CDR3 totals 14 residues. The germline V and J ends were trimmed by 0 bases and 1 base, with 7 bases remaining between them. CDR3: CASSLGNSQETQYF. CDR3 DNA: TGTGCCAGCAGCTTGGGTAACTCCCAAGAGACCCAGTACTTC.

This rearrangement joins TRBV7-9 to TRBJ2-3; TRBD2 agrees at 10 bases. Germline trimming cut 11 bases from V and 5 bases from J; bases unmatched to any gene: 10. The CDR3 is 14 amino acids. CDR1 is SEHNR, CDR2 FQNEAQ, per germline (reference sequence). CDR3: CAVPGSGGVDTQYF. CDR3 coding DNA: TGTGCCGTACCGGGGAGCGGGGGGGTAGATACGCAGTATTTT. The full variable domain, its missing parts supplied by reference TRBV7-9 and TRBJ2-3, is DTGVSQNPRHKITKRGQNVTFRCDPISEHNRLYWYRQTLGQGPEFLTYFQNEAQLEKSRLLSDRFSAERPKGSFSTLEIQRTEQGDSAMYLCAVPGSGGVDTQYFGPGTRLTVL.

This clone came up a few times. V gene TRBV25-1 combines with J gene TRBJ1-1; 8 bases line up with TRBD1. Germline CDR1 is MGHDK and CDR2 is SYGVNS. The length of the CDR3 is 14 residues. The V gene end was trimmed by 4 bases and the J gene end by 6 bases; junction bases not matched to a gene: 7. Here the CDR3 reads CASSGTGFWAEAFF. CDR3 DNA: TGTGCCAGCAGTGGGACAGGGTTTTGGGCTGAAGCTTTCTTT.

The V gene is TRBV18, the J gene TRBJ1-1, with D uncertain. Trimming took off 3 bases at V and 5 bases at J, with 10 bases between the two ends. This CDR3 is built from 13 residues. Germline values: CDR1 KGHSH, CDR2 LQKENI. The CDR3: CASSPVRETEAFF. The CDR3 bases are TGTGCCAGCTCACCCGTAAGGGAAACTGAAGCTTTCTTT.

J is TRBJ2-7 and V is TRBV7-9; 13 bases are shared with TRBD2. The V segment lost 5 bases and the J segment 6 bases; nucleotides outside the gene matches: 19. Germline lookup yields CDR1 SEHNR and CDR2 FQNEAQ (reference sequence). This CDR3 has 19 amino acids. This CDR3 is CASSLNLGRGTSGTTEQYF. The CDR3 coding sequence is TGTGCCAGCAGCCTTAATCTCGGACGAGGGACTAGCGGGACAACCGAGCAGTACTTC.

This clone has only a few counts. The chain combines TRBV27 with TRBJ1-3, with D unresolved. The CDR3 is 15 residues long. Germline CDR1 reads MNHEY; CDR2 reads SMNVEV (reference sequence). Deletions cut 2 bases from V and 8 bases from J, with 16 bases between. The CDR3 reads CASSLTSRYGDTIYF. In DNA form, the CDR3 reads TGTGCCAGCAGTTTAACGTCCCGTTATGGGGACACCATATATTTT.

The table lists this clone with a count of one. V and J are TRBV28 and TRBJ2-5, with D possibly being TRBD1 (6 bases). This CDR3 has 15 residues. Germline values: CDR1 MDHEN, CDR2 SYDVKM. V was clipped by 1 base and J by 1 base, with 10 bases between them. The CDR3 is CASSLLGTPQETQYF. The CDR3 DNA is TGTGCCAGCAGTTTATTGGGGACACCCCAAGAGACCCAGTACTTC.